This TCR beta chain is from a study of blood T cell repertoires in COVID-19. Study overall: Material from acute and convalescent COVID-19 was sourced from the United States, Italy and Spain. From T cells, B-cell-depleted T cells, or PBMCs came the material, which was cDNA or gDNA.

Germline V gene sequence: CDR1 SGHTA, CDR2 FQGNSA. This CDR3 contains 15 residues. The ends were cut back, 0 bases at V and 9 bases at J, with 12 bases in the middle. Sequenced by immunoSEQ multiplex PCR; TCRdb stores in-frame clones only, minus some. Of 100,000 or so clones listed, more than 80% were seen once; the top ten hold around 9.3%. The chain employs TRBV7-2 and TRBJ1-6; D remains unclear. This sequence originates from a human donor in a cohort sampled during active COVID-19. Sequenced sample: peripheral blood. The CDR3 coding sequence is TGTGCCAGCAGCTTAGCGGGTCAGTCGGGTTCACCCCTCCACTTT. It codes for CASSLAGQSGSPLHF.